The rows below give T cell receptor beta chains drawn from one sample of a study of cytomegalovirus exposure and HLA in healthy donors. TCRdb's table, derived via immunoSEQ multiplex PCR, lists solely in-frame clones and lacks some. Here the sample spans 56,000 or so clones, 93% being singletons. The sample comprised PBMCs. The receptor set was obtained from a woman aged 18-29 years in good health and CMV-seropositive. CDR3s include the opening cysteine and the closing phenylalanine or tryptophan. The D gene is left open where the match is weak. Only some rows state a clone size, as once, few, many or a class for expanded clones.

cdr3_aa cdr3_nt j_call cdr3_length clone_size d_call v_call
CASSFRDTQSSYNEQFF TGTGCCAGCAGCTTCCGGGACACCCAGAGCTCCTACAATGAGCAGTTCTTC TRBJ2-1 17 . . TRBV7-8
CASSYSGQANQPQHF TGTGCCAGCAGTTACTCGGGCCAGGCCAATCAGCCCCAGCATTTT TRBJ1-5 15 . . TRBV6-6
CASSEAGGHNEQFF TGTGCCAGCAGTGAAGCGGGGGGGCACAATGAGCAGTTCTTC TRBJ2-1 14 few TRBD2 TRBV6-4
CASSYESDRGPTEAFF TGTGCCAGTAGTTACGAATCGGACAGGGGCCCCACTGAAGCTTTCTTT TRBJ1-1 16 . TRBD1 TRBV19
CASSYRGSGYEQYF TGTGCCAGCAGTTACAGGGGCTCAGGCTACGAGCAGTACTTC TRBJ2-7 14 once . TRBV6-5
CASYRQTNTEAFF TGTGCCAGCTATAGACAGACCAACACTGAAGCTTTCTTT TRBJ1-1 13 . . TRBV6-6
CASSGTSGEETQYF TGCGCCAGCAGCGGGACTAGCGGGGAGGAGACCCAGTACTTC TRBJ2-5 14 . TRBD2 TRBV10-2
CATSRKPGHSGYTF TGTGCCACCAGCAGGAAACCGGGACACTCTGGCTACACCTTC TRBJ1-2 14 . . TRBV15
CASSSSLYNLPGETQYF TGTGCCAGCTCTTCGTCCCTCTATAACCTCCCGGGAGAGACCCAGTACTTC TRBJ2-5 17 . . TRBV18
CASSLSARTGNYGYTF TGTGCCAGCAGCTTATCGGCCCGGACAGGGAACTATGGCTACACCTTC TRBJ1-2 16 . TRBD1 TRBV7-9
CASSPGLSEYEQYF TGTGCCAGCAGTCCGGGACTGTCGGAGTACGAGCAGTACTTC TRBJ2-7 14 few . TRBV27
CASSSLRDRVEKLFF TGTGCCAGCAGCTCCCTCCGGGACAGGGTGGAAAAACTGTTTTTT TRBJ1-4 15 . TRBD1 TRBV7-9
CASSFGYERETQYF TGCGCCAGCAGCTTTGGGTATGAGCGAGAGACCCAGTACTTC TRBJ2-5 14 . . TRBV5-1
CASSLPSPTSGTYEQYF TGTGCCAGCAGCTTGCCCTCCCCGACTAGCGGGACCTACGAGCAGTACTTC TRBJ2-7 17 . TRBD2 TRBV5-5
CASSLDHGVGQPQHF TGTGCCAGCAGCTTAGATCACGGGGTGGGTCAGCCCCAGCATTTT TRBJ1-5 15 . . TRBV11-2
CSARDTPRTHF TGCAGTGCTAGAGATACCCCCCGTACTCACTTC TRBJ2-7 11 . . TRBV20-1